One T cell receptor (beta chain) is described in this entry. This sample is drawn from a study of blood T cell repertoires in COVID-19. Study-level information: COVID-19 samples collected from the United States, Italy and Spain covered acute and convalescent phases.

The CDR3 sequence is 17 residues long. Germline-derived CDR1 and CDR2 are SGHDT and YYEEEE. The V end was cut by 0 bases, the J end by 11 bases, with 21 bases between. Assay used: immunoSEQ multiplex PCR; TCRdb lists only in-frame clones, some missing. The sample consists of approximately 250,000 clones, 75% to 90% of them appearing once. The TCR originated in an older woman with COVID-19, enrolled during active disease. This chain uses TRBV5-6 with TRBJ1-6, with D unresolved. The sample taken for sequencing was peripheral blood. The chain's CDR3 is CASSLAGSQVMVTPLHF. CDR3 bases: TGTGCCAGCAGCTTGGCCGGTTCGCAGGTTATGGTGACACCCCTCCACTTT.